This is a list of T cell receptor beta chains from one sample in a study of OX40 agonist ivuxolimab in advanced cancers. The data were produced by immunoSEQ multiplex PCR, yet TCRdb's version contains in-frame clones alone and is incomplete. The sample yields roughly 83,000 clones, roughly 84% seen once. Here the sequenced sample was CD4+ or CD8+ T cells sorted from blood, taken in a trial of the OX40 agonist ivuxolimab. These receptors all come from an adult with an advanced solid tumor such as melanoma, head and neck, liver or kidney cancer. The CDR3 runs from the conserved cysteine through the conserved F or W. The D gene is left open where the match is weak. Clone sizes are given selectively: once, few, many, or a class where the clone is expanded.

d_call j_call v_call clone_size cdr3_aa cdr3_nt
. TRBJ1-4 TRBV19 . CASSMGRSRENEKLFF TGTGCCAGTAGTATGGGACGATCCAGAGAAAATGAAAAACTGTTTTTT
. TRBJ2-1 TRBV7-2 many CASSPDLSSYNEQFF TGTGCCAGCAGCCCAGACTTGAGCTCCTACAATGAGCAGTTCTTC
. TRBJ2-7 TRBV18 . CASSTATGEGYEQYF TGTGCCAGCTCCACAGCCACAGGGGAGGGCTACGAGCAGTACTTC
. TRBJ2-2 TRBV10-3 once CAISASQERAGELFF TGTGCCATCAGTGCTAGCCAGGAGCGAGCCGGGGAGCTGTTTTTT
TRBD2 TRBJ2-3 TRBV6-5 . CASSSGLATDTQYF TGTGCCAGCAGTTCAGGACTAGCAACAGATACGCAGTATTTT
. TRBJ1-1 TRBV7-6 . CASSLQGNTEAFF TGTGCCAGCAGCTTACAGGGAAATACTGAAGCTTTCTTT
. TRBJ1-4 TRBV18 . CASSPAARGELFF TGTGCCAGCTCACCTGCCGCCAGGGGCGAACTGTTTTTT
. TRBJ1-4 TRBV11-2 once CASSLTHEKLFF TGTGCCAGCAGCTTAACCCATGAAAAACTGTTTTTT
. TRBJ2-7 TRBV6-1 . CASSTYEQYF TGTGCCAGCAGCACCTACGAGCAGTACTTC
. TRBJ1-5 TRBV6-1 . CASSLSGGGNQPQHF TGTGCCAGCAGTCTGTCTGGGGGCGGCAATCAGCCCCAGCATTTT
TRBD2 TRBJ2-3 TRBV6-1 . CASSEVGAGGRATDTQYF TGTGCCAGCAGTGAGGTGGGTGCGGGGGGCAGGGCCACAGATACGCAGTATTTT
. TRBJ1-2 TRBV6-1 . CASRQGWGGYTF TGTGCCAGCAGACAGGGTTGGGGTGGCTACACCTTC
TRBD1 TRBJ1-2 TRBV10-2 . CASSGTGDYGYTF TGCGCCAGCAGTGGGACAGGGGACTATGGCTACACCTTC
. TRBJ1-6 TRBV6-1 . CATLEGSSYNSPLHF TGTGCCACACTAGAGGGGAGCTCCTATAATTCACCCCTCCACTTT
. TRBJ1-1 TRBV5-4 many CASSFSSSQGETFF TGTGCCAGCAGCTTTTCCAGCAGTCAGGGAGAAACTTTCTTT
. TRBJ2-2 TRBV10-3 . CAISVSGTPNTGELFF TGTGCCATCAGTGTTTCCGGGACTCCCAACACCGGGGAGCTGTTTTTT
. TRBJ2-5 TRBV5-8 once CASSLLETQYF TGTGCCAGCAGCTTGTTGGAGACCCAGTACTTC
. TRBJ2-7 TRBV7-2 . CASSLSAAGGYEQYF TGTGCCAGCAGCCTATCAGCAGCGGGCGGTTACGAGCAGTACTTC
TRBD2 TRBJ2-1 TRBV7-9 . CASSLKGREIDEQFF TGTGCCAGCAGCTTAAAAGGGCGGGAGATCGATGAGCAGTTCTTC
. TRBJ2-3 TRBV7-9 . CASSLALGRRGTDTQYF TGTGCCAGCAGCTTAGCGTTAGGCAGGAGAGGCACAGATACGCAGTATTTT
. TRBJ2-7 TRBV4-3 . CASSQEQGPTYEQYF TGCGCCAGCAGCCAAGAACAGGGACCAACCTACGAGCAGTACTTC
TRBD2 TRBJ2-7 TRBV2 . CASSVGGGGTYEQYF TGTGCCAGCAGTGTAGGTGGCGGGGGGACCTACGAGCAGTACTTC
. TRBJ2-2 TRBV7-9 . CASSLPVASTGELFF TGTGCCAGCAGCTTGCCGGTCGCGAGCACCGGGGAGCTGTTTTTT
TRBD1 TRBJ2-5 TRBV5-1 . CASRRGQGLETQYF TGCGCCAGCAGAAGGGGACAGGGGCTCGAGACCCAGTACTTC
. TRBJ1-1 TRBV7-2 . CASSLNPRRVLAGNAEAFF TGTGCCAGCAGCTTAAATCCGAGGAGGGTGCTAGCCGGGAACGCTGAAGCTTTCTTT
. TRBJ2-7 TRBV27 . CASSSAQRGEQYF TGTGCCAGCAGTTCGGCCCAACGGGGCGAGCAGTACTTC
. TRBJ1-1 TRBV6-1 . CASSDPSPPFEAFF TGTGCCAGCAGTGATCCCTCGCCTCCTTTTGAAGCTTTCTTT
. TRBJ1-1 TRBV7-9 . CASSLELVNTEAFF TGTGCCAGCAGCTTGGAACTGGTGAACACTGAAGCTTTCTTT
. TRBJ2-1 TRBV18 . CASSPGQPSYNEQFF TGTGCCAGCTCACCCGGACAGCCCTCCTACAATGAGCAGTTCTTC
. TRBJ1-3 TRBV5-6 . CASSPRQVSGNTIYF TGTGCCAGCAGCCCACGACAGGTCTCTGGAAACACCATATATTTT
. TRBJ2-7 TRBV6-5 . CASSYYAGEYEQYF TGTGCCAGCAGTTACTATGCAGGGGAGTACGAGCAGTACTTC
TRBD1 TRBJ2-7 TRBV7-9 . CASSTGQGNEQYF TGTGCCAGCAGCACCGGACAGGGCAACGAGCAGTACTTC
. TRBJ2-7 TRBV20-1 few CSAANDYEQYF TGCAGTGCTGCCAACGACTACGAGCAGTACTTC
TRBD2 TRBJ2-2 TRBV7-2 . CASSQRTSGYTNTGELFF TGTGCCAGCAGCCAACGGACTAGCGGGTACACGAACACCGGGGAGCTGTTTTTT
TRBD1 TRBJ1-1 TRBV4-1 . CASSQDRGRTEAFF TGCGCCAGCAGCCAAGACAGGGGGCGAACTGAAGCTTTCTTT
. TRBJ2-5 TRBV11-3 . CASSFGGPEVTQYF TGTGCCAGCAGCTTCGGGGGGCCCGAAGTGACCCAGTACTTC
. TRBJ1-1 TRBV11-3 once CASSFMNTEAFF TGTGCCAGCAGCTTTATGAACACTGAAGCTTTCTTT
TRBD2 TRBJ2-5 TRBV27 . CASSYQTSGETQYF TGTGCCAGCAGTTACCAGACTAGCGGAGAGACCCAGTACTTC
TRBD1 TRBJ2-2 TRBV19 . CASIPRGTGTTGELFF TGTGCCAGTATTCCTCGTGGGACAGGGACCACCGGGGAGCTGTTTTTT
. TRBJ2-5 TRBV14 . CASSQWETQYF TGTGCCAGCAGCCAGTGGGAGACCCAGTACTTC
. TRBJ1-4 TRBV2 . CASSDWGLEKLFF TGTGCCAGCAGTGATTGGGGGCTGGAAAAACTGTTTTTT
. TRBJ1-1 TRBV27 . CASSLGGLGEAFF TGTGCCAGCAGTTTAGGGGGTCTGGGGGAAGCTTTCTTT
. TRBJ1-3 TRBV7-2 . CASSPRKGRNTIYF TGTGCCAGCAGCCCGCGGAAGGGGCGAAACACCATATATTTT
. TRBJ1-1 TRBV7-9 . CASSYRVNTEAFF TGTGCCAGCAGCTACAGGGTAAACACTGAAGCTTTCTTT
TRBD2 TRBJ2-3 TRBV7-9 . CASSFRTSGSADTQYF TGTGCCAGCAGCTTTCGGACTAGCGGGAGTGCAGATACGCAGTATTTT
. TRBJ1-3 TRBV27 . CASSFTGSGNTIYF TGTGCCAGCAGTTTTACAGGGTCTGGAAACACCATATATTTT